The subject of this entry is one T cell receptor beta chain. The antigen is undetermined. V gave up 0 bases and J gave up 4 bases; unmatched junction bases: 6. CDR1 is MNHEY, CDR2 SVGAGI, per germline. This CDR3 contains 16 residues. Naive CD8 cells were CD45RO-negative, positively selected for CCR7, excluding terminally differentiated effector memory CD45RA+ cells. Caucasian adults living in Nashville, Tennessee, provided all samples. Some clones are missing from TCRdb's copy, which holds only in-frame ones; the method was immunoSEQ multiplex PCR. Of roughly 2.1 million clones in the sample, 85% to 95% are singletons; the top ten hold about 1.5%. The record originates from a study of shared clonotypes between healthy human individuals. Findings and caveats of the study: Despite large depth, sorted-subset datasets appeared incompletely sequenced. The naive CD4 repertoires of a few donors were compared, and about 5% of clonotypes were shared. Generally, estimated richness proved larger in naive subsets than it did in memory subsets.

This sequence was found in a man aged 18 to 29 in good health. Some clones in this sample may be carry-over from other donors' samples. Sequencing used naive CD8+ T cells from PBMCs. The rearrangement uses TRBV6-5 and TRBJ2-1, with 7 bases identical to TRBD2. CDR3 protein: CASSYSLADQYNEQFF. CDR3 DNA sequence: TGTGCCAGCAGTTACTCCCTAGCGGACCAATACAATGAGCAGTTCTTC.